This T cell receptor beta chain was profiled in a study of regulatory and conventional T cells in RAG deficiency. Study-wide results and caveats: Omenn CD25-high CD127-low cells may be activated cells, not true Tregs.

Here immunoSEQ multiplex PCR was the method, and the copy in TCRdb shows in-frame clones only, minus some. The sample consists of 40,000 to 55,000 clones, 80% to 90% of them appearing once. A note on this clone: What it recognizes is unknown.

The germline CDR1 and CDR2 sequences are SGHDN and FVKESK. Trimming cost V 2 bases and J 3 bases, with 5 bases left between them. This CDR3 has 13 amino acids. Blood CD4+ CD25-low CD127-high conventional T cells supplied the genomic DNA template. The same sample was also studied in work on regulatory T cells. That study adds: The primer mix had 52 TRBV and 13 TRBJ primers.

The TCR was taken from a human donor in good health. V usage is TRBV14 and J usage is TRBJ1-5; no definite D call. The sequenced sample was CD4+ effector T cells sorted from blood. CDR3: CASSQRINQPQHF. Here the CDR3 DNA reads TGTGCCAGCAGCCAAAGGATCAATCAGCCCCAGCATTTT.